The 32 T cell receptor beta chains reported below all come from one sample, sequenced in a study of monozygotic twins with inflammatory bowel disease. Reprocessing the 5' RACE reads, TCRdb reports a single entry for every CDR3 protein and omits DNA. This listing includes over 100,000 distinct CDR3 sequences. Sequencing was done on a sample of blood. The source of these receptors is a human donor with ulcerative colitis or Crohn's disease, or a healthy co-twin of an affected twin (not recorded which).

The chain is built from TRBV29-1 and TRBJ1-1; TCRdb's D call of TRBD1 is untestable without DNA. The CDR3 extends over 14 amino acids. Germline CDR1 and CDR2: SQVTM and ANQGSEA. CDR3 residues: CSVHSDRGNTEAFF.

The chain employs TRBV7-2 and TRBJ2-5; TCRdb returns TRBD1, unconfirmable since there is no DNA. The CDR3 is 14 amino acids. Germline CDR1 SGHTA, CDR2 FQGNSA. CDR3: CASSLGSLQETQYF.

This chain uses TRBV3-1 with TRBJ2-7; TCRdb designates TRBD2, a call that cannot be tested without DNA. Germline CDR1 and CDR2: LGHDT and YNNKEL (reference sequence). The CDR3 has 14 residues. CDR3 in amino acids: CASSPGTSGYEQYF.

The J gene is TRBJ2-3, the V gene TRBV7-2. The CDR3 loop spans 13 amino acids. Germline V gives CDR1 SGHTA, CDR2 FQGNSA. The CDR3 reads CASSLARRDTQYF.

CDR3 loop: CASSLGAGKVAGELFF. V gene TRBV5-1 combines with J gene TRBJ2-2; the TCRdb call, TRBD2, lacks DNA for checking. The CDR3 extends over 16 amino acids. Germline CDR1 reads SGHRS; CDR2 reads YFSETQ.

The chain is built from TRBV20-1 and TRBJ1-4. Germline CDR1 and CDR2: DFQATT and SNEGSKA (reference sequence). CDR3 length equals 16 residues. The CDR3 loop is CSARDHSPATNEKLFF.

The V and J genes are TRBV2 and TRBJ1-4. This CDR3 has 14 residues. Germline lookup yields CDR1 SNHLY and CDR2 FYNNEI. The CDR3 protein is CASSDPTTNEKLFF.

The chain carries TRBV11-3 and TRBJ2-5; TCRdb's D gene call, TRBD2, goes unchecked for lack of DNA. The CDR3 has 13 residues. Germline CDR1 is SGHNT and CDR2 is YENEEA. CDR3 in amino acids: CASGLSYQETQYF.

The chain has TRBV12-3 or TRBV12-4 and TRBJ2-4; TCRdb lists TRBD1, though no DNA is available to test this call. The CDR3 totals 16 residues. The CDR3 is CASSERDRLAKNIQYF.

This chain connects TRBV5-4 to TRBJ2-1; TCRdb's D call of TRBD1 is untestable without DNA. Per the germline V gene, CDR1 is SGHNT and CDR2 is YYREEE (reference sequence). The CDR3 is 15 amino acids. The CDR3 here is CASSSRDRGFNEQFF.

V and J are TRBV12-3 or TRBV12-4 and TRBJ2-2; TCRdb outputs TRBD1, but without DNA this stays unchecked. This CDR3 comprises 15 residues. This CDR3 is CASSFFLQGSGELFF.

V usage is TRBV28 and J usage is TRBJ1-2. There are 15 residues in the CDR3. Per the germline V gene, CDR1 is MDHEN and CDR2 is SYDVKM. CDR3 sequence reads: CASSFAGGPNYGYTF.

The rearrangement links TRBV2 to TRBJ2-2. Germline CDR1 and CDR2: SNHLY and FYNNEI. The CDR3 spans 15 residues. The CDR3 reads CASSALVEFSGELFF.

CDR3 residues: CATSALNPGTGDRYNEQFF. The rearrangement uses TRBV24-1 and TRBJ2-1; without DNA, the TCRdb call of TRBD1 cannot be checked. This CDR3 contains 19 residues. Germline CDR1 and CDR2: KGHDR and SFDVKD.

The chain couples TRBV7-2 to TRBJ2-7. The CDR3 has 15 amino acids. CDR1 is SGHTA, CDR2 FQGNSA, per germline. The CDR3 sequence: CASTLGGGFSYEQYF.

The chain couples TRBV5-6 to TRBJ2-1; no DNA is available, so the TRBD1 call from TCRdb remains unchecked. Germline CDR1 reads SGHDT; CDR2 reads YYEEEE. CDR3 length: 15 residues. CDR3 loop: CASSSGTNKYNEQFF.

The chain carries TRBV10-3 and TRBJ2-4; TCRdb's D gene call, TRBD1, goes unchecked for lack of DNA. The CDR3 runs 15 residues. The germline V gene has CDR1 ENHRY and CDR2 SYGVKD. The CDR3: CAISDRQGIKNIQYF.

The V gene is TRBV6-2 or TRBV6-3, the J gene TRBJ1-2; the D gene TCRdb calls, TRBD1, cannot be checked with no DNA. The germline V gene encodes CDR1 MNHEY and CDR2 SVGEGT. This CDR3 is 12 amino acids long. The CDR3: CASFDREGGYTF.

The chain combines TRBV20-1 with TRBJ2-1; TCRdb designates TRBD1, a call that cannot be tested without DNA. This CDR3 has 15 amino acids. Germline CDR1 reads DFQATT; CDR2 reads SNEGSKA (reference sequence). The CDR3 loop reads CSAPSGAGGLDEQFF.

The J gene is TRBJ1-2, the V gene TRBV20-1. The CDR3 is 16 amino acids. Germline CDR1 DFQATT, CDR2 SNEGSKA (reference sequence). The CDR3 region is CSARGSYRAYNYGYTF.

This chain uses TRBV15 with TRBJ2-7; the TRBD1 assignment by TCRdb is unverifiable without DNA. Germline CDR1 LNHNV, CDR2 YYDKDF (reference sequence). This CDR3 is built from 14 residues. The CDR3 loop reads CATGTGGSSYEQYF. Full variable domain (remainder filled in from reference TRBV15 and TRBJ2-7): DAMVIQNPRYQVTQFGKPVTLSCSQTLNHNVMYWYQQKSSQAPKLLFHYYDKDFNNEADTPDNFQSRRPNTSFCFLDIRSPGLGDTAMYLCATGTGGSSYEQYFGPGTRLTVT.

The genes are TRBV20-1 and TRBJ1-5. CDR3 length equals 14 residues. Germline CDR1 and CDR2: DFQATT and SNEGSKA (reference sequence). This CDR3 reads CSASEGLLNQPQHF.

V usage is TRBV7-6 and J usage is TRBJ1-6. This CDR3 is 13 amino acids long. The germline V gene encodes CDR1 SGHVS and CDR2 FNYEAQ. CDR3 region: CASSLDGDSPLHF.

The CDR3 loop reads CASSLVAGNQPQHF. The J gene is TRBJ1-5, the V gene TRBV12-3 or TRBV12-4. This CDR3 is built from 14 residues.

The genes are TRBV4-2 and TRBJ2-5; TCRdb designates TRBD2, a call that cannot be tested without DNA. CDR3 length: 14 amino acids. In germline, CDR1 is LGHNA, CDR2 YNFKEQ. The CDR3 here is CASSPNRGRETQYF.

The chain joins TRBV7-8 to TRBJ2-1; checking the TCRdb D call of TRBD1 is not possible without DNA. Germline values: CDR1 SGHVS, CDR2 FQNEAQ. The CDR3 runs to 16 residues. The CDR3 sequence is CASSNVRTGVYNEQFF.

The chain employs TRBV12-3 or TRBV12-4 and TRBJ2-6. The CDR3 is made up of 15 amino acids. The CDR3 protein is CASSLMGSGANVLTF.

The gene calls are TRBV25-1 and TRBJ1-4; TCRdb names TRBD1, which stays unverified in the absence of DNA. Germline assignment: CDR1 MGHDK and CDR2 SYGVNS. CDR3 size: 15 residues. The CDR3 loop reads CASSELGGRDEKLFF.

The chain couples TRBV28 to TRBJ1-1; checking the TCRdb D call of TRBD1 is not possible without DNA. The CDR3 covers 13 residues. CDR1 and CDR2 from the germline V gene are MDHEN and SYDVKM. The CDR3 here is CASTLTGETEAFF.

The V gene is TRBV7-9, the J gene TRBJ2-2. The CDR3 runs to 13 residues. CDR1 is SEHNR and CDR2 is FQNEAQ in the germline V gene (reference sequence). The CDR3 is CASSLLEAGELFF.

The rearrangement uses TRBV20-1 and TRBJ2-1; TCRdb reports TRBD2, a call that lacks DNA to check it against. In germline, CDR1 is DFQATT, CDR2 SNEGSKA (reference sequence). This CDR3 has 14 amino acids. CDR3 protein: CSADSGRAGNEQFF.

The CDR3 protein is CSAIRDRAENYGYTF. The chain employs TRBV20-1 and TRBJ1-2; TCRdb proposes TRBD1, but this gene call is untestable without DNA. Per the germline V gene, CDR1 is DFQATT and CDR2 is SNEGSKA (reference sequence). The CDR3 runs 15 residues.